The 12 T cell receptor beta chains in this list originate from one sample, sequenced in a study of siplizumab effects on memory and regulatory T cells. Repertoires were generated with immunoSEQ multiplex PCR, while TCRdb's copy carries only in-frame clones and drops some. The sample includes 100,000 or so clones, 92% seen only once; the top ten take roughly 1%. Sequencing was carried out using CD4+ T cells sorted from blood. The receptors were sampled from a human donor in good health.

The chain combines TRBV6-1 with TRBJ1-6; TRBD1 matches at 7 bases. The CDR3 contains 16 residues. Germline V gene sequence: CDR1 MNHNS, CDR2 SASEGT. Losses at the gene ends were 0 bases for V and 10 bases for J; bases not matched to a gene: 9. Here the CDR3 DNA reads TGTGCCAGCAGTGAAGCGACAGGGTCCCTTTGGTCACCCCTCCACTTT. It is translated as CASSEATGSLWSPLHF.

The chain combines TRBV27 with TRBJ2-2, with 8 bases fitting TRBD2. V was pared by 8 bases and J by 6 bases, with 8 bases of the junction left unmatched. From germline, CDR1 is MNHEY and CDR2 SMNVEV (reference sequence). The CDR3 has 14 residues. CDR3 sequence: CASSGTRRSGELFF. In DNA form, the CDR3 reads TGTGCCAGCTCCGGGACTAGGCGCTCCGGGGAGCTGTTTTTT.

V and J are TRBV27 and TRBJ2-5; TRBD2 agrees at 14 bases. The CDR3 is made up of 16 amino acids. Germline CDR1 and CDR2: MNHEY and SMNVEV (reference sequence). V was pared by 1 base and J by 2 bases, with 0 bases of the junction left unmatched. As DNA, the CDR3 is TGTGCCAGCAGTTTATGGACTAGCGGGAGGCAAGAGACCCAGTACTTC. This encodes CASSLWTSGRQETQYF.

V and J are TRBV18 and TRBJ2-1; D remains ambiguous. V shed 3 bases and J shed 5 bases, with 11 bases lying between them. The germline V gene encodes CDR1 KGHSH and CDR2 LQKENI. The CDR3 has 14 amino acids. The CDR3 sequence is CASSPPGKHNEQFF. CDR3 bases: TGTGCCAGCTCACCCCCGGGCAAACACAATGAGCAGTTCTTC.

The sample holds a few counts of this clone. The gene calls are TRBV6-5 and TRBJ1-2; D is ambiguous. The germline V and J ends were trimmed by 5 bases and 4 bases, with 11 bases remaining between them. Germline V CDR1 and CDR2: MNHEY, SVGAGI. This CDR3 is 13 amino acids long. The CDR3 reads CASSLSLGYGYTF. Written as DNA, the CDR3 is TGTGCCAGCAGTCTAAGTCTGGGCTATGGCTACACCTTC.

For this clone: Other nucleotide sequences from this sample produce the same CDR3. This chain joins TRBV7-3 and TRBJ1-4; tentative D call: TRBD1 (5 bases). This CDR3 has 14 residues. V was trimmed by 3 bases and J by 7 bases, leaving 12 bases between them. The germline V gene encodes CDR1 SGHTA and CDR2 FQGTGA. CDR3: CASSLAGRGEKLFF. CDR3 in DNA: TGTGCCAGCAGCTTGGCGGGGCGGGGTGAAAAACTGTTTTTT.

The chain recombines TRBV6-5 with TRBJ1-6, with D perhaps matching TRBD1 (5 bases). CDR1 is MNHEY and CDR2 is SVGAGI in the germline V gene. Deletions cut 0 bases from V and 14 bases from J, with 14 bases between. This CDR3 contains 14 residues. Written as DNA, the CDR3 is TGTGCCAGCAGTTACTCTCCGGGGGAAAGAACCCTCCACTTT. It translates to CASSYSPGERTLHF.

V is TRBV27 and J is TRBJ1-2; D possibly corresponds to TRBD1 (6 bases). Germline values: CDR1 MNHEY, CDR2 SMNVEV (reference sequence). V lost 2 bases, J lost 5 bases, and 15 bases lay in between. The CDR3 runs 15 residues. The CDR3 reads CASSLQGRATYGYTF. The CDR3 nucleotides read TGTGCCAGCAGTTTACAGGGGAGAGCGACGTATGGCTACACCTTC.

The J gene is TRBJ2-7, the V gene TRBV5-1; 9 nucleotides agree with TRBD2. Germline values: CDR1 SGHRS, CDR2 YFSETQ. V shed 0 bases and J 4 bases; nucleotides not matched to a gene: 2. This CDR3 contains 14 residues. This chain's CDR3 is CASSLVAGGYEQYF. The CDR3, as DNA: TGCGCCAGCAGCTTGGTCGCGGGAGGGTACGAGCAGTACTTC.

This sequence joins TRBV2 and TRBJ1-6; 8 bases match TRBD1. Looked up from germline, CDR1 is SNHLY and CDR2 is FYNNEI. The CDR3 totals 14 residues. V trimming: 6 bases; J trimming: 10 bases; junction bases outside the gene matches: 8. The CDR3 DNA follows: TGTGCCAGCAGCGCCGTCAGGGGGCAGTCACCCCTCCACTTT. This sequence encodes CASSAVRGQSPLHF.

The rearrangement links TRBV11-2 to TRBJ2-1, with unresolved D. Germline V CDR1 and CDR2: SGHAT, FQNNGV. The ends were cut back, 5 bases at V and 7 bases at J, with 9 bases in the middle. This CDR3 is 12 amino acids long. The CDR3 nucleotides read TGTGCCAGCAGCCAAAATCGAAATGAGCAGTTCTTC. Translated: CASSQNRNEQFF.

The chain combines TRBV5-1 with TRBJ2-7; D unclear. V lost 0 bases, J lost 2 bases, and 9 bases lay in between. The CDR3 contains 14 residues. The germline V gene encodes CDR1 SGHRS and CDR2 YFSETQ. CDR3 region: CASSLEGLAYEQYF. The CDR3 DNA sequence: TGCGCCAGCAGCTTGGAGGGCCTGGCCTACGAGCAGTACTTC.